This is a list of T cell receptor beta chains from one sample in a study of cytomegalovirus exposure and HLA in healthy donors. Assay: immunoSEQ multiplex PCR; the TCRdb copy retains only in-frame clones and omits some. The sample gives 130,000 to 150,000 clones, under 80% of which show up once; 2.5% to 3.5% is in the top ten. The sequencing input was PBMCs. All receptors come from a male donor in good health and CMV-seronegative. The CDR3 runs from the conserved cysteine through the conserved F or W. The D gene is left open where the match is weak. Only some rows state a clone size, as once, few, many or a class for expanded clones.

>19|TRBV30|.|TRBJ2-6|TRBD2
CAWSDGYGGRGSGANVLTF
TGTGCCTGGAGTGACGGTTATGGCGGGAGAGGCTCTGGGGCCAACGTCCTGACTTTC
>13|TRBV6-5|.|TRBJ1-4|.
CASSYSPNEKLFF
TGTGCCAGCAGTTATTCTCCTAATGAAAAACTGTTTTTT
>19|TRBV19|few|TRBJ2-7|TRBD2
CASSTYASGGSPRPYEQYF
TGTGCCAGTAGTACATACGCTAGCGGCGGTTCCCCTCGCCCCTACGAGCAGTACTTC
>15|TRBV27|once|TRBJ1-5|.
CASRAGTLSNQPQHF
TGTGCCAGCAGGGCCGGGACACTTAGCAATCAGCCCCAGCATTTT
>14|TRBV9|.|TRBJ2-7|.
CASSVGGRYYEQYF
TGTGCCAGCAGCGTAGGTGGGAGGTACTACGAGCAGTACTTC
>15|TRBV6-6|medium-sized|TRBJ2-7|.
CASSYSEGGGNEQYF
TGTGCCAGCAGTTACTCCGAAGGGGGGGGGAACGAGCAGTACTTC
>15|TRBV7-8|.|TRBJ2-1|TRBD2
CASSSGLVYPNEQFF
TGTGCCAGCAGCTCGGGACTAGTATATCCCAATGAGCAGTTCTTC
>14|TRBV25-1|.|TRBJ1-5|.
CASSEARGNQPQHF
TGTGCCAGCAGTGAGGCCCGGGGAAATCAGCCCCAGCATTTT
>16|TRBV19|.|TRBJ1-5|TRBD1
CASEGTARGNAQPQHF
TGTGCCAGTGAAGGGACAGCACGGGGAAATGCTCAGCCCCAGCATTTT
>15|TRBV7-8|.|TRBJ1-4|TRBD1
CASTAGQGTREKLFF
TGTGCCAGCACCGCGGGACAGGGAACTCGGGAAAAACTGTTTTTT
>16|TRBV12-5|.|TRBJ1-2|TRBD1
CASGTTLGQGNYGYTF
TGTGCTAGTGGTACCACCTTGGGACAGGGGAACTATGGCTACACCTTC
>13|TRBV27|.|TRBJ1-2|TRBD1
CASSTGQNYGYTF
TGTGCCAGCAGCACGGGACAGAACTATGGCTACACCTTC
>15|TRBV5-8|.|TRBJ2-5|.
CASSLGATGGETQYF
TGTGCCAGCAGCTTGGGGGCGACAGGAGGAGAGACCCAGTACTTC
>16|TRBV4-1|.|TRBJ1-4|.
CASSQDPVATNEKLFF
TGCGCCAGCAGCCAAGACCCAGTGGCAACTAATGAAAAACTGTTTTTT
>15|TRBV7-7|.|TRBJ2-7|TRBD2
CASRPSPAGGDEQYF
TGTGCTAGCAGGCCCTCCCCAGCGGGGGGTGACGAGCAGTACTTC
>15|TRBV5-1|.|TRBJ1-1|.
CASSLRTSPNTEAFF
TGCGCCAGCAGCTTAAGGACTTCGCCGAACACTGAAGCTTTCTTT
>15|TRBV4-3|.|TRBJ2-1|.
CASSQFLSPYNEQFF
TGCGCCAGCAGCCAATTCCTTTCCCCCTACAATGAGCAGTTCTTC
>17|TRBV30|.|TRBJ1-2|TRBD1
CAWSEDAGQGFLSGYTF
TGTGCCTGGAGTGAAGACGCGGGACAGGGGTTTTTAAGTGGCTACACCTTC
>13|TRBV7-2|.|TRBJ2-1|.
CASSLARQGFWFF
TGTGCCAGCAGCTTAGCTCGTCAGGGGTTCTGGTTCTTC
>16|TRBV19|few|TRBJ2-2|TRBD1
CASIPKTGSSTGELFF
TGTGCCAGTATTCCTAAGACAGGGAGTAGCACCGGGGAGCTGTTTTTT
>15|TRBV6-5|.|TRBJ2-7|TRBD1
CASSGRGQGTDEQYF
TGTGCCAGCAGCGGTAGGGGACAGGGAACCGACGAGCAGTACTTC
>16|TRBV5-4|.|TRBJ2-2|TRBD2
CASSAAAGGLLGELFF
TGTGCCAGCAGCGCCGCGGCGGGGGGTCTCCTGGGGGAGCTGTTTTTT
>13|TRBV7-3|.|TRBJ2-1|TRBD1
CASSSDRVGEQFF
TGTGCCAGCAGTTCAGACAGGGTAGGCGAGCAGTTCTTC
>16|TRBV5-1|.|TRBJ1-1|.
CASSFIRGAMNTEAFF
TGCGCCAGCAGCTTTATCCGGGGTGCCATGAACACTGAAGCTTTCTTT
>15|TRBV4-1|few|TRBJ2-7|TRBD1
CASSPNRGQPYEQYF
TGCGCCAGCAGCCCCAACAGGGGTCAGCCGTACGAGCAGTACTTC
>15|TRBV5-1|.|TRBJ2-2|TRBD1
CASSSGQRNTGELFF
TGCGCCAGCAGCTCGGGACAGAGGAACACCGGGGAGCTGTTTTTT
>17|TRBV15|few|TRBJ1-4|TRBD1
CATSRRRTGTTNEKLFF
TGTGCCACCAGCAGACGACGGACAGGGACAACAAATGAAAAACTGTTTTTT
>14|TRBV6-5|.|TRBJ2-7|TRBD2
CASSSSGRGYEQYF
TGTGCCAGCAGTTCTAGCGGGAGGGGATACGAGCAGTACTTC
>14|TRBV6-5|.|TRBJ2-3|.
CASRGGLSTDTQYF
TGTGCCAGCAGAGGAGGGCTTAGCACAGATACGCAGTATTTT
>14|TRBV2|.|TRBJ1-2|.
CASSASLRRGGYTF
TGTGCCAGCAGCGCCTCGCTACGGCGGGGTGGCTACACCTTC
>14|TRBV6-4|few|TRBJ1-1|.
CASRTVPGNTEAFF
TGTGCCAGCAGAACGGTACCAGGGAACACTGAAGCTTTCTTT
>13|TRBV6-1|.|TRBJ2-1|TRBD2
CASSGRVAGEQFF
TGTGCCAGCAGTGGCCGGGTAGCGGGTGAGCAGTTCTTC
>15|TRBV6-4|.|TRBJ1-2|TRBD1
CASSDSRQGSYGYTF
TGTGCCAGCAGTGACTCGCGACAGGGGAGCTATGGCTACACCTTC
>14|TRBV19|.|TRBJ1-1|.
CASSITGLNTEAFF
TGTGCCAGTAGTATAACAGGACTAAACACTGAAGCTTTCTTT
>16|TRBV9|.|TRBJ1-1|TRBD1
CASSVGPGGWSTEAFF
TGTGCCAGCAGCGTAGGTCCAGGGGGTTGGAGCACTGAAGCTTTCTTT
>13|TRBV29-1|.|TRBJ1-5|TRBD1
CSVTGGGNQPQHF
TGCAGCGTTACAGGGGGAGGCAATCAGCCCCAGCATTTT
>12|TRBV19|.|TRBJ1-2|.
CASSVREGGYTF
TGTGCCAGTAGTGTCAGGGAAGGTGGCTACACCTTC
>15|TRBV5-1|.|TRBJ2-3|TRBD1
CASSWDSTSTDTQYF
TGCGCCAGCAGCTGGGACAGTACTAGCACAGATACGCAGTATTTT
>14|TRBV10-3|.|TRBJ2-3|TRBD1
CAITGTAQTDTQYF
TGTGCCATCACCGGGACAGCCCAAACAGATACGCAGTATTTT
>14|TRBV18|.|TRBJ1-6|.
CASSLQGSNSPLHF
TGTGCCAGCTCACTACAGGGATCAAATTCACCCCTCCACTTT
>14|TRBV12-5|.|TRBJ1-2|.
CASGLVKGVGGYTF
TGTGCTAGTGGTTTGGTCAAAGGGGTGGGTGGCTACACCTTC
>13|TRBV29-1|.|TRBJ2-1|TRBD1
CSVEDRGHNEQFF
TGCAGCGTTGAAGACAGGGGGCACAATGAGCAGTTCTTC